This paragraph reports one T cell receptor (beta chain). Its specificity is unknown. This sample is drawn from a study of blood T cells in healthy people across ages. Each donor had ten milliliters of peripheral blood drawn. The CDR3 consists of 15 residues. From germline, CDR1 is MNHNY and CDR2 SVGAGI (reference sequence). Trimming left V 7 bases short and J 5 bases short, with 18 bases between. Together with a sample-barcoded 5' primer, a J-beta primer mix was included in a second PCR lasting roughly 6 to 12 cycles. Each CDR3 protein gets one entry after TCRdb re-called the 5' RACE reads with MiXCR. This table has roughly 1,100,000 distinct CDR3 sequences, under 30% appearing once. The study, taken as a whole, reports: Higher diversity, along with more naive CD4+ cells, distinguished long-lived donors from aged donors.

These data also formed part of another study, on T cells of mothers and their children. That work contributes: A few healthy Caucasian mothers, along with their six children, served as the donors.

Sequenced: blood. The source of this sequence is a girl aged 2 to 9 in good health. The rearrangement uses TRBV6-6 and TRBJ1-5, with D possibly matching TRBD1 (5 bases). CDR3 protein: CASIQGRRGYQPQHF. In nucleotides, the CDR3 is TGTGCCAGCATCCAGGGACGGAGGGGATATCAGCCCCAGCATTTT.